A single T cell receptor (beta chain) is shown here with its context. As yet, its antigen is unknown. CDR1 and CDR2 from the germline V gene are SEHNR and FQNEAQ (reference sequence). After removal of 6 bases from V and 5 bases from J, the junction contained 10 bases not matched to a gene. The CDR3 spans 16 residues. Sequencing used immunoSEQ multiplex PCR; TCRdb keeps in-frame clones, though not all of them. Of about 160,000 clones listed, around nine tenths are singletons. The data stem from a study of T cell responses to AZD1222 COVID-19 vaccine. Study results and caveats: Every sample of the repertoires postdated the peak T cell response. Clonal diversity may have been underestimated in mostly white British donors. Elevations in Spike-specific TCR breadth and depth followed administration of two AZD1222 doses. Among vaccine-associated CD4 TCRs, coverage spanned spike, with dominance at 160-218 and 743-854.

The rearrangement uses TRBV7-9 and TRBJ1-1; 12 bases align to TRBD1. The TCR was taken from an adult who received the AZD1222 COVID-19 vaccine. This specimen consisted of peripheral blood, obtained 28 days after the second AZD1222 dose. The CDR3 sequence is CASSPSGTGGGTEAFF. CDR3 nucleotide sequence: TGTGCCAGCAGTCCCAGCGGGACAGGGGGCGGAACTGAAGCTTTCTTT.